This record looks at one T cell receptor beta chain sequence and its context. Different DNA sequences within this sample yield the same CDR3. Selected positively for CCR7 and CD45RO-negative, naive CD8 cells excluded terminally differentiated effector memory CD45RA+ cells. The data originate from a study of shared clonotypes between healthy human individuals. Profiled with immunoSEQ multiplex PCR; TCRdb holds only in-frame clones, not every one. The sample has roughly 2,000,000 clones; about 95% are singletons. CDR1 and CDR2 (germline): SQVTM, ANQGSEA. The CDR3 has 12 amino acids. V lost 1 base to trimming and J lost 1 base, with 4 bases between them.

This sequence joins TRBV29-1 and TRBJ1-1; D gene ambiguous. The sequence was collected from a man aged 18 to 35 in good health. Sequencing used naive CD8+ T cells sorted from blood. The CDR3 region has the DNA TGCAGCGTTGAAGGCGAGAACACTGAAGCTTTCTTT. Translated: CSVEGENTEAFF.